Listed here is a single T cell receptor beta chain. The antigen remains unidentified. The method was immunoSEQ multiplex PCR; TCRdb's version includes in-frame clones alone and lacks a portion of them. The data hold approximately 140,000 clones, with 94% observed a single time. The data were obtained in a study of T cell responses to AZD1222 COVID-19 vaccine. Study-wide results and limits: The donors showed a predominance of white British ancestry and of females, with possible underestimation of clonal diversity. Once two AZD1222 doses were given, Spike-specific TCR breadth and depth went up.

J was trimmed by 7 bases and V by 2 bases; bases with no gene match: 11. Germline V gene sequence: CDR1 MNHEY, CDR2 SVGEGT. The CDR3 is 16 amino acids. The receptor was isolated from an adult in good health. The rearrangement uses TRBV6-2 or TRBV6-3 and TRBJ2-1; 7 bases are a match to TRBD2. The sample in question was peripheral blood, obtained on day 0 of AZD1222 vaccination. The CDR3 nucleotides read TGTGCCAGCAGTTACGGCGGTTGGCTAGCGGTGAATGAGCAGTTCTTC. Protein: CASSYGGWLAVNEQFF.